The present T cell receptor (beta chain) was sequenced within a study of spatial heterogeneity in lung cancer. Germline CDR1 is SGHDT and CDR2 is YYEEEE. The CDR3 extends over 14 amino acids. With 0 bases removed from V and 3 bases from J, the gap between germline ends came to 9 bases. The presence of a unique molecular identifier marked each TCR cDNA molecule. MiXCR was run by TCRdb on the 5' RACE reads, yielding one entry per CDR3 protein. The data hold about 35,000 distinct CDR3 sequences, with 3.1% observed a single time. A few counts support this clonotype. As to time point: sample taken at primary tumor resection. A total of about 73 untreated early-stage non-small cell lung cancer patients served as donors. Unsorted samples of tumor, nontumor lung or frozen PBMC had their whole RNA sequenced.

The material was normal lung tissue next to the tumor, obtained at surgery. The chain joins TRBV5-6 to TRBJ1-2; D is ambiguous. This TCR derives from a male donor with early-stage non-small cell lung cancer. The CDR3 region is CASSLVGRDYGYTF. The CDR3 DNA reads TGTGCCAGCAGCTTGGTCGGGCGGGACTATGGCTACACCTTC.